This TCR beta chain is drawn from a study of a mutant IDH1 vaccine in newly diagnosed glioma. This CDR3 has 13 residues. Germline CDR1 reads SGHRS; CDR2 reads YFSETQ. The germline V and J ends were trimmed by 4 bases and 1 base, with 6 bases remaining between them. This clone was observed once. The antigen remains unidentified. Profiled with immunoSEQ multiplex PCR; TCRdb holds only in-frame clones, not every one. The data hold some 15,000 clones, with more than 80% observed a single time. Findings of the study overall: Apparently, pseudoprogression bore no relation to changes among the top peripheral T cell clonotypes. Most patients, approximately 92%, showed vaccine-induced immune responses.

Time point given: baseline, week 1 (first vaccination visit). Indicated treatment: pre-vaccination baseline after standard-of-care therapy. The sequencing used PBMCs, collected from a glioma patient treated with radiotherapy, temozolomide or both. This clonotype was obtained from a woman between 35 and 50 years old with glioma. Some clones in this sample may be carry-over from other donors' samples. The V gene is TRBV5-1, the J gene TRBJ1-5; D unresolved. The CDR3 reads CASSLSSNQPQHF. In DNA form, the CDR3 reads TGCGCCAGCAGCCTCAGCAGCAATCAGCCCCAGCATTTT. The entire variable domain, with the rest obtained from reference TRBV5-1 and TRBJ1-5, is as follows: KAGVTQTPRYLIKTRGQQVTLSCSPISGHRSVSWYQQTPGQGLQFLFEYFSETQRNKGNFPGRFSGRQFSNSRSEMNVSTLELGDSALYLCASSLSSNQPQHFGDGTRLSIL.